The present T cell receptor beta chain was sequenced within a study of blood T cells in healthy people across ages. Turning to the study itself: There was about one barcoded beta molecule captured by template switching per two T cells. Study-wide findings and caveats: Significant beta diversity loss was already apparent by age about 42, declining roughly linearly. It was not known whether donors were CMV positive (a possible confounder of expanded clonotype changes).

V shed 7 bases, J shed 5 bases, and the junction held 11 bases outside the gene matches. The CDR3 sequence is 15 residues long. Primed by a sample-barcoded 5' primer and a J-beta primer mix, a second PCR proceeded for roughly 6 to 12 cycles. TCRdb itself ran the 5' RACE reads through MiXCR, one entry per CDR3 protein. The sample has approximately 800,000 distinct CDR3 sequences, around 68% seen once; the top ten hold around a quarter. A word on this clonotype: The target antigen is unknown.

Healthy Caucasians from Russia aged roughly 6 to 95 served as donors. The receptor's source is a man in his thirties or forties in good health. Sequencing input: blood. The chain employs TRBV12-3 or TRBV12-4 and TRBJ2-7; 10 positions agree with TRBD1. CDR3 in DNA: TGTGCCAGCACTTTGGGGGACAGGGGAAGGGACGAGCAGTACTTC. This sequence encodes CASTLGDRGRDEQYF.